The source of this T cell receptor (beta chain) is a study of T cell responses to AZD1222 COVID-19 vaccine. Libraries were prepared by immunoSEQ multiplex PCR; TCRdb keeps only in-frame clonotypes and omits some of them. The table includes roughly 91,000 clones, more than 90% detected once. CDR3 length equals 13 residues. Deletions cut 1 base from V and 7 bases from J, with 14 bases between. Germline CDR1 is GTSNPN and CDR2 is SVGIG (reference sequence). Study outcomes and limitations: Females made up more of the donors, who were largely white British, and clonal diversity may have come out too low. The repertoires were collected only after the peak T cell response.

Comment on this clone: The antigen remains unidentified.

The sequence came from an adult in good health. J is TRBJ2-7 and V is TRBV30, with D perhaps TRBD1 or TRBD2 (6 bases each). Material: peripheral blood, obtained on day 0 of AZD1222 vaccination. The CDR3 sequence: CAWSGGPGREQYF. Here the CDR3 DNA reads TGTGCCTGGAGTGGGGGGCCGGGGAGGGAGCAGTACTTC.